This T cell receptor (beta chain) was recovered during a study of cytomegalovirus exposure and HLA in healthy donors. Study in general: Prior work identified more than 90 million unique TCR beta sequences in 150 million to 200 million T cells.

Details on this clone: Its cognate antigen is unknown.

The donors comprised healthy bone marrow donors. Study conclusions and caveats: Productive status was seen about 90% or about 30% of the time for most TCR beta V segments in an earlier analysis. Presence/absence results assume similar sequencing depth per donor, which may not hold.

13 Jbeta primers and 60 Vbeta primers were used for the PCR. Measured with immunoSEQ multiplex PCR; TCRdb has only the in-frame clones, and not every one. This sample has 150,000 to 200,000 clones, with more than 70% found just once. The clonotype was recovered from a girl aged 10 to 17 in good health and CMV-seronegative. Source material: PBMCs.

DNA of the CDR3: TGTGCCAGCAGCCCCGAGGGACTAGTAGGAGAGACCCAGTACTTC. It is translated as CASSPEGLVGETQYF. The rearrangement uses TRBV7-9 and TRBJ2-5; 8 bases match TRBD2. Germline V gene data show CDR1 as SEHNR and CDR2 as FQNEAQ (reference sequence). V shed 5 bases, J shed 4 bases, and the junction held 9 bases outside the gene matches. This CDR3 region has 15 residues.